This entry is about one T cell receptor beta chain. This record comes from a study of OX40 agonist ivuxolimab in advanced cancers. TCRdb's copy holds only in-frame clones and misses some; the assay was immunoSEQ multiplex PCR. Of approximately 87,000 clones in the sample, roughly 90% are singletons; the top ten hold 3% to 3.5%. CDR1 is SGHVS and CDR2 is FNYEAQ in the germline V gene. The V and J ends lost 0 bases and 7 bases respectively, with 1 base between them. This CDR3 region has 12 residues. The origin of this receptor is an adult with an advanced solid tumor such as melanoma, head and neck, liver or kidney cancer. The chain uses TRBV7-6 and TRBJ1-6; D remains ambiguous. Sequencing used CD4+ or CD8+ T cells sorted from blood, obtained in a trial of the OX40 agonist ivuxolimab. The CDR3 sequence: CASSLANSPLHF. The CDR3 nucleotides read TGTGCCAGCAGCTTAGCGAATTCACCCCTCCACTTT.